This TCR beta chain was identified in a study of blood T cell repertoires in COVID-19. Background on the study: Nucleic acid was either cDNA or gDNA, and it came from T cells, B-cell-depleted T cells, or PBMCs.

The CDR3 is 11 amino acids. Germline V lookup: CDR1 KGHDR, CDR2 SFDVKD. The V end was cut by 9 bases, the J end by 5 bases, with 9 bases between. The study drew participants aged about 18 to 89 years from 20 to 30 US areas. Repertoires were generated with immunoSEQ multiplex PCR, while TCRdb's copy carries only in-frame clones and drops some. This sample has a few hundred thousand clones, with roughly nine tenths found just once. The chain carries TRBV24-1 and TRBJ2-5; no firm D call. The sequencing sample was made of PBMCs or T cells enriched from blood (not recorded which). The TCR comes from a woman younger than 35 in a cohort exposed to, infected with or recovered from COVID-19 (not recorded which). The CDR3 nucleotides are TGTGCCACCGCGCACGGGGAGACCCAGTACTTC. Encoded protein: CATAHGETQYF.